A single sample is the source of the 5 T cell receptor beta chains below, sequenced in a study of blood T cell repertoires in COVID-19. Sequencing was performed with immunoSEQ multiplex PCR; in TCRdb, only in-frame clones are kept and a portion is missing. This sample carries about 300,000 clones, around 84% of them seen once, and the ten largest clones take 4% to 5%. Source material: PBMCs or T cells enriched from blood (not recorded which). These receptors were obtained from a man aged 25-45 years who had recovered from COVID-19.

The genes are TRBV25-1 and TRBJ1-4; the D gene is possibly TRBD1 (5 bases). CDR1 is MGHDK and CDR2 is SYGVNS in the germline V gene. Trimming left V 3 bases short and J 8 bases short, with 16 bases between. The CDR3 totals 15 residues. CDR3 coding DNA: TGTGCCAGCAGTGATTCGCCCCTCGGGGGGGAAAAACTGTTTTTT. It translates to CASSDSPLGGEKLFF.

The CDR3 reads CASFGEGMGYGYTF. The CDR3, as DNA: TGTGCCAGCTTCGGGGAGGGGATGGGCTATGGCTACACCTTC. The chain combines TRBV6-5 with TRBJ1-2; D is possibly TRBD1 (5 bases). Germline V CDR1 and CDR2: MNHEY, SVGAGI. The CDR3 is made up of 14 amino acids. V was trimmed by 8 bases and J by 4 bases, leaving 17 bases between them.

The chain links TRBV24-1 to TRBJ2-1; 16 bases line up with TRBD2. Looked up from germline, CDR1 is KGHDR and CDR2 is SFDVKD. The length of the CDR3 is 16 residues. With V trimmed by 7 bases and J by 8 bases, 7 bases remained unmatched. CDR3 in amino acids: CATSIGTSGRADEQFF. CDR3 nucleotides: TGTGCCACCAGCATAGGGACTAGCGGGAGGGCGGATGAGCAGTTCTTC.

This clone was seen a handful of times. The chain employs TRBV7-9 and TRBJ2-7; TRBD1 agrees at 7 bases. CDR1 is SEHNR and CDR2 is FQNEAQ in the germline V gene (reference sequence). Unmatched junction bases numbered 2, after V lost 4 bases and J lost 2 bases. CDR3 length: 13 amino acids. CDR3 sequence (DNA): TGTGCCAGCAGCTGGGGGACAGCCTACGAGCAGTACTTC. Amino acid sequence: CASSWGTAYEQYF. Full variable domain (outside the CDR3, taken from reference TRBV7-9 and TRBJ2-7): DTGVSQNPRHKITKRGQNVTFRCDPISEHNRLYWYRQTLGQGPEFLTYFQNEAQLEKSRLLSDRFSAERPKGSFSTLEIQRTEQGDSAMYLCASSWGTAYEQYFGPGTRLTVT.

The CDR3 DNA sequence: TGTGCCAGCAGCCCCCGGGTCCCAGGGCCTGGAAACACCATATATTTT. This gives the protein CASSPRVPGPGNTIYF. V is TRBV7-9 and J is TRBJ1-3; a possible D gene is TRBD1 (5 bases). V gave up 5 bases and J gave up 2 bases, with 16 bases separating them. The CDR3 is 16 residues long. The germline V gene has CDR1 SEHNR and CDR2 FQNEAQ (reference sequence).